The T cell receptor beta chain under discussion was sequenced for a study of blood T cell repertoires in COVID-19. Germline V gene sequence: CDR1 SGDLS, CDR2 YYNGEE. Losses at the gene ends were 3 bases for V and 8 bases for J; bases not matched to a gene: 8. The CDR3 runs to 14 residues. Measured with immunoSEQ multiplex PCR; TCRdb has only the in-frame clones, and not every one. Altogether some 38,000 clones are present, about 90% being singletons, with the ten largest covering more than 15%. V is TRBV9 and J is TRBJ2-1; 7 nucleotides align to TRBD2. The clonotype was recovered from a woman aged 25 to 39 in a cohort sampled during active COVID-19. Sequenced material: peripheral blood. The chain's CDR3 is CASSGGGPTDEQFF. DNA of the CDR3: TGTGCCAGCAGCGGGGGGGGACCCACGGATGAGCAGTTCTTC.